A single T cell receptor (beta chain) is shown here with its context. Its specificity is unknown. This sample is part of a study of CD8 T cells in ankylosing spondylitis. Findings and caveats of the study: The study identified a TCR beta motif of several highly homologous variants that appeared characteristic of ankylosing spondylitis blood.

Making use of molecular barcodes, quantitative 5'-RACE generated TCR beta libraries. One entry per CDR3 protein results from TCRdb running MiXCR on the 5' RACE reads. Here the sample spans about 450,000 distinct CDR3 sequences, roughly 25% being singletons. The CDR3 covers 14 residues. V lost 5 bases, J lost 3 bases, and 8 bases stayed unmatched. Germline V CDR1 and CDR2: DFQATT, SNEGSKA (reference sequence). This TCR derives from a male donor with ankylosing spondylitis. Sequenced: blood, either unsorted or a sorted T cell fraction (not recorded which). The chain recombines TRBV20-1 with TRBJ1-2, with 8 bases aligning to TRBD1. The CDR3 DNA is TGCAGTGCTTTCCACAGGGGGATGGACTATGGCTACACCTTC. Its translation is CSAFHRGMDYGYTF.